A single sample is the source of the 24 T cell receptor beta chains below, sequenced in a study of identical twins (dated by TCRdb to 2015 to 2016). The method was 5' RACE. TCRdb records Illumina HiSeq 2000 as the sequencer. TCRdb passed the public sequencing reads through fastp at Q25 and MiXCR, retaining productive beta sequences. Every CDR3 protein is listed once, alongside the most common genes and DNA of its rows. The sample records fewer than 900,000 distinct CDR3 sequences, 21% of which are singletons. In total, the top ten clones hold over 4% of the sample. These data were likewise used in another study, on T cells expressing NK-cell markers.

Sequencing was performed on PBMCs. Receptors were obtained from a young woman in good health.

At least ten counts were recorded for this clonotype. V gene TRBV29-1 combines with J gene TRBJ2-7, with 7 nucleotides matching TRBD1. This CDR3 region has 12 residues. The V gene end was trimmed by 7 bases and the J gene end by 4 bases; junction bases not matched to a gene: 7. Germline V gene lookup returns CDR1 SQVTM and CDR2 ANQGSEA. This CDR3 is CSATETGYEQYF. The CDR3 nucleotides are TGCAGCGCTACCGAGACAGGGTACGAGCAGTACTTC.

This chain joins TRBV20-1 and TRBJ2-3, with TRBD2 identical over 10 bases. In germline, CDR1 is DFQATT, CDR2 SNEGSKA (reference sequence). J lost 9 bases, V lost 3 bases, and 6 bases had no gene match. The CDR3 loop spans 13 amino acids. The CDR3 is CSARGLTSGTQYF. The CDR3 region has the DNA TGCAGTGCTAGGGGTTTGACTAGCGGGACGCAGTATTTT.

The chain uses TRBV2 and TRBJ2-7; D perhaps matches TRBD1 (5 bases). The CDR3 runs 17 residues. V was trimmed by 4 bases and J by 5 bases, leaving 24 bases between them. The germline V gene encodes CDR1 SNHLY and CDR2 FYNNEI. The CDR3 loop is CASSALQGAGLVNEQYF. DNA of the CDR3: TGTGCCAGCAGTGCTCTTCAAGGAGCAGGGCTTGTCAACGAGCAGTACTTC.

This sequence joins TRBV9 and TRBJ1-4; TRBD1 might be the D (5 bases). CDR3 size: 14 residues. Trimming removed 4 bases at V and 8 bases at J, with 15 bases between. Germline V gives CDR1 SGDLS, CDR2 YYNGEE. The CDR3 reads CASSLRERGEKLFF. The CDR3, as DNA: TGTGCCAGCAGCCTACGGGAGAGGGGCGAAAAACTGTTTTTT.

This clonotype was observed a few times. The gene calls are TRBV12-3 or TRBV12-4 and TRBJ2-7, with D maybe TRBD2 (6 bases). The CDR3 is 12 amino acids. V lost 3 bases, J lost 9 bases, and 12 bases lay in between. The CDR3: CASSFGSGGQYF. The CDR3 nucleotides read TGTGCCAGCAGTTTCGGGAGTGGGGGGCAGTACTTC.

There are many counts of this clonotype. The CDR3 DNA reads TGCGCCAGCAGCTCGACCGGGGCAGACACTGAAGCTTTCTTT. Amino acids: CASSSTGADTEAFF. The V call is TRBV5-1, the J call TRBJ1-1; possibly TRBD1 for D (5 bases). The ends were cut back, 3 bases at V and 3 bases at J, with 12 bases in the middle. The CDR3 is 14 amino acids. Germline V gene sequence: CDR1 SGHRS, CDR2 YFSETQ.

The V and J genes are TRBV4-3 and TRBJ2-1; D possibly corresponds to TRBD2 (5 bases). Germline-derived CDR1 and CDR2 are LGHNA and YSLEER. This CDR3 region has 16 residues. V lost 0 bases and J lost 5, with 14 bases in between. For the CDR3, the DNA is TGCGCCAGCAGCCAAGATCGGGCTAGCAGAGACAATGAGCAGTTCTTC. Residues: CASSQDRASRDNEQFF.

The chain is built from TRBV5-1 and TRBJ1-2, with D perhaps TRBD1 (6 bases). CDR3 length: 13 amino acids. V shed 3 bases and J shed 4 bases, with 10 bases lying between them. Germline-derived CDR1 and CDR2 are SGHRS and YFSETQ. CDR3 protein: CASSSGDTYGYTF. The DNA of the CDR3 is TGCGCCAGCAGCTCAGGGGACACCTATGGCTACACCTTC.

This sequence joins TRBV20-1 and TRBJ2-3; D not resolved. CDR1 is DFQATT and CDR2 is SNEGSKA in the germline V gene (reference sequence). The CDR3 has 14 amino acids. The V end was cut by 0 bases, the J end by 8 bases, with 15 bases between. The CDR3 DNA sequence: TGCAGTGCTAGAGACCCCCGCTTGTTGGGTACGCAGTATTTT. Protein: CSARDPRLLGTQYF.

The J gene is TRBJ2-1, the V gene TRBV3-1; possible D gene TRBD1, 5 bases. CDR3 length: 12 residues. The germline V and J ends were trimmed by 0 bases and 9 bases, with 6 bases remaining between them. Per the germline V gene, CDR1 is LGHDT and CDR2 is YNNKEL (reference sequence). CDR3 protein: CASSQEDTEQFF. CDR3 nucleotide sequence: TGTGCCAGCAGCCAAGAGGACACTGAGCAGTTCTTC.

This clonotype was seen a few times. This chain connects TRBV5-1 to TRBJ2-3; unclear D gene. Trimming removed 0 bases at V and 5 bases at J, with 10 bases between. Germline CDR1 SGHRS, CDR2 YFSETQ. The CDR3 consists of 14 residues. This chain's CDR3 is CASSLDYGEDTQYF. The CDR3 DNA reads TGCGCCAGCAGCTTGGATTATGGGGAAGATACGCAGTATTTT. The complete variable domain, with remaining parts taken from reference TRBV5-1 and TRBJ2-3, reads KAGVTQTPRYLIKTRGQQVTLSCSPISGHRSVSWYQQTPGQGLQFLFEYFSETQRNKGNFPGRFSGRQFSNSRSEMNVSTLELGDSALYLCASSLDYGEDTQYFGPGTRLTVL.

V gene TRBV6-2 or TRBV6-3 combines with J gene TRBJ2-1; 14 bases map to TRBD2. Germline CDR1 is MNHEY and CDR2 is SVGEGT. V lost 5 bases to trimming and J lost 5 bases; unmatched junction nucleotides: 5. This CDR3 has 16 amino acids. The DNA of the CDR3 is TGTGCCAGCAGTGCCCGACTAGCGGGAGGGGACAATGAGCAGTTCTTC. This encodes CASSARLAGGDNEQFF.

In this sample, this clonotype turned up many times. The rearrangement joins TRBV7-9 to TRBJ2-5; maybe TRBD2 (7 bases). The CDR3 is 13 amino acids. Trimming left V 5 bases short and J 2 bases short, with 9 bases between. In germline, CDR1 is SEHNR, CDR2 FQNEAQ (reference sequence). The CDR3 reads CASSRGAQETQYF. The CDR3 bases are TGTGCCAGCAGCCGGGGGGCTCAAGAGACCCAGTACTTC.

The chain has TRBV5-1 and TRBJ1-1, with D uncertain. V lost 2 bases and J 5 bases, leaving 13 bases between the germline ends. The CDR3 totals 14 residues. CDR1 is SGHRS, CDR2 YFSETQ, per germline. CDR3 DNA: TGCGCCAGCAGCTTTGAGGAAGGGCTGACTGAAGCTTTCTTT. This codes for CASSFEEGLTEAFF.

Here the CDR3 DNA reads TGCGCCAGCAGCAGGGGGAGGAACACCGGGGAGCTGTTTTTT. It translates to CASSRGRNTGELFF. This chain links TRBV10-1 with TRBJ2-2; TRBD1 matches at 7 bases. The length of the CDR3 is 14 residues. The germline V gene encodes CDR1 WNHNN and CDR2 SYGVQD (reference sequence). V dropped 6 bases and J dropped 1; count of bases not matched to a gene: 2.

A word on this clonotype: Germline is not matched at one junction end, which may reflect a read error. This rearrangement joins TRBV20-1 to TRBJ2-5; the D gene is possibly TRBD2 (5 bases). The CDR3 runs 14 residues. The germline V gene encodes CDR1 DFQATT and CDR2 SNEGSKA (reference sequence). DNA of the CDR3: TGCAGTGCTAGGGACTTCACTAGACAAGGGACCCAGTACTTC. Amino acids: CSARDFTRQGTQYF.

The chain combines TRBV6-1 with TRBJ1-2; 7 bases match TRBD1. The germline V gene encodes CDR1 MNHNS and CDR2 SASEGT. The CDR3 extends over 14 amino acids. The V gene end was trimmed by 7 bases and the J gene end by 4 bases; junction bases not matched to a gene: 9. The CDR3 sequence is CASTFTGTAYGYTF. The CDR3 region has the DNA TGTGCCAGCACCTTCACCGGGACAGCCTATGGCTACACCTTC.

The chain has TRBV5-1 and TRBJ2-6, with D possibly matching TRBD1 (6 bases). Trimming pared 1 base from V and 4 bases from J, leaving 12 bases between. The CDR3 runs 16 residues. Germline values: CDR1 SGHRS, CDR2 YFSETQ. Here the CDR3 reads CASSLQGFPGANVLTF. Written as DNA, the CDR3 is TGCGCCAGCAGCTTGCAGGGGTTTCCCGGGGCCAACGTCCTGACTTTC.

The V and J genes are TRBV9 and TRBJ2-5; D ambiguous. Germline V gene lookup returns CDR1 SGDLS and CDR2 YYNGEE. The V end lost 0 bases, the J end lost 5 bases, and 11 bases lay between the germline ends. The CDR3 extends over 14 amino acids. The chain's CDR3 is CASSVALGRETQYF. Here the CDR3 DNA reads TGTGCCAGCAGCGTAGCGTTAGGACGGGAGACCCAGTACTTC.

This clonotype was seen many times. The genes are TRBV7-8 and TRBJ2-3; D is perhaps TRBD1 (6 bases). Germline CDR1 and CDR2: SGHVS and FQNEAQ. This CDR3 is built from 14 residues. V shed 3 bases and J shed 1 base, with 8 bases lying between them. Here the CDR3 DNA reads TGTGCCAGCAGCTTTGGGGGCCGCACAGATACGCAGTATTTT. The encoded protein is CASSFGGRTDTQYF.

This clonotype has a handful of counts. The rearrangement uses TRBV18 and TRBJ2-1; 14 nucleotides agree with TRBD2. Germline V lookup: CDR1 KGHSH, CDR2 LQKENI. This CDR3 has 19 amino acids. The V segment lost 3 bases and the J segment 1 base; nucleotides outside the gene matches: 8. The CDR3 coding sequence is TGTGCCAGCTCACCGCAAGGGACTAGCGGGGGAGCTTCCTACAATGAGCAGTTCTTC. Translating it yields CASSPQGTSGGASYNEQFF.

This clonotype was seen at least ten times. The rearrangement joins TRBV12-3 or TRBV12-4 to TRBJ1-4, with D uncertain. V was clipped by 4 bases and J by 8 bases, with 14 bases between them. The CDR3 runs to 14 residues. The CDR3 loop is CASSYDWQREKLFF. The CDR3 nucleotides are TGTGCCAGCAGTTATGACTGGCAAAGGGAAAAACTGTTTTTT.

This clonotype was seen only a few times. The CDR3 DNA reads as TGTGCCAGCAGCTTAGCCCCAAGAACTGAAGCTTTCTTT. Its translation is CASSLAPRTEAFF. The chain recombines TRBV7-7 with TRBJ1-1; D ambiguous. Germline-derived CDR1 and CDR2 are SSHAT and FNYEAQ (reference sequence). V shed 0 bases and J shed 5 bases, with 7 bases lying between them. The CDR3 is made up of 13 amino acids.

This clonotype was seen repeatedly, ten times or more. V is TRBV27 and J is TRBJ1-1; D perhaps matches TRBD1 (6 bases). This CDR3 has 15 amino acids. CDR1 is MNHEY, CDR2 SMNVEV, per germline (reference sequence). V lost 3 bases, J lost 6 bases, and 17 bases lay in between. CDR3 coding DNA: TGTGCCAGCAGTTTCTCTCAATACAGGGAAGCTGAAGCTTTCTTT. It encodes CASSFSQYREAEAFF.